This is a list of T cell receptor beta chains from one sample in a study of technical replicates of blood from several donors. The assay was immunoSEQ multiplex PCR, and TCRdb's table has in-frame clones only and misses some. The profile covers over 90,000 clones, with 96% appearing a single time and about 0.35% taken by the ten largest. Sequencing used T cells isolated from PBMCs. These receptors all come from a human donor in good health. The CDR3 runs from the conserved cysteine through the conserved F or W. The D gene is left open where the match is weak. Clone size is given for some rows only: seen once, a few or many times, or a class if the clone is expanded.

d_call,clone_size,j_call,v_call,cdr3_aa,cdr3_nt
.,.,TRBJ2-7,TRBV19,CASSGMGAPTYLHF,TGTGCCAGTAGTGGAATGGGGGCCCCTACCTACCTTCACTTC
TRBD2,.,TRBJ2-3,TRBV28,CASSRSGEQYF,TGTGCCAGCTCAAGAAGCGGGGAGCAGTATTTT
.,.,TRBJ2-1,TRBV7-2,CASSLAGSNEQFF,TGTGCCAGCAGCTTAGCGGGGAGTAATGAGCAGTTCTTC
.,.,TRBJ2-2,TRBV9,CASSPHLGSGELFF,TGTGCCAGCAGCCCCCATCTCGGTTCCGGGGAGCTGTTTTTT
TRBD2,.,TRBJ2-1,TRBV11-3,CASSLDSGLAGNEQFF,TGTGCCAGCAGCTTAGATTCTGGACTAGCGGGAAATGAGCAGTTCTTC
TRBD1,.,TRBJ1-2,TRBV6-1,CASSFQTGDHGYTF,TGTGCCAGCAGTTTTCAGACAGGGGATCATGGCTACACCTTC
TRBD2,.,TRBJ2-3,TRBV6-6,CASSSGLRTDTQYF,TGTGCCAGCAGTTCGGGACTACGCACAGATACGCAGTATTTT
.,.,TRBJ2-7,TRBV6-4,CASSEEGWADF,TGTGCCAGCAGCGAGGAGGGGTGGGCGGACTTC
TRBD2,.,TRBJ2-3,TRBV7-6,CASSLAPSGSSTDTQYF,TGTGCCAGCAGCTTAGCTCCTAGCGGGAGTTCCACAGATACGCAGTATTTT
TRBD2,.,TRBJ2-2,TRBV9,CASSVQAGGPTGELFF,TGTGCCAGCAGCGTACAAGCGGGAGGACCCACCGGGGAGCTGTTTTTT
.,.,TRBJ2-1,TRBV21-1,CASSKVRIVGESRSSYNEQFF,TGTGCCAGCAGCAAAGTACGGATAGTTGGGGAGTCGAGAAGCTCCTACAATGAGCAGTTCTTC
.,.,TRBJ2-7,TRBV4-3,CASSQEAGNVYEQYF,TGCGCCAGCAGCCAAGAGGCGGGAAACGTCTACGAGCAGTACTTC
.,.,TRBJ2-1,TRBV11-2,CASSFMESYNEQFF,TGTGCCAGCAGCTTTATGGAGTCCTACAATGAGCAGTTCTTC
TRBD1,once,TRBJ2-2,TRBV5-1,CASNRPGQGANTGELFF,TGCGCCAGCAATCGTCCGGGACAGGGGGCGAACACCGGGGAGCTGTTTTTT
.,once,TRBJ1-1,TRBV20-1,CSATTGVGAFF,TGCAGTGCTACTACAGGAGTCGGGGCTTTCTTT
.,.,TRBJ2-7,TRBV5-1,CASSSDRPHEQYF,TGCGCCAGCAGCTCAGACAGGCCCCACGAGCAGTACTTC
.,.,TRBJ2-7,TRBV14,CASSQAGGRSYEQYF,TGTGCCAGCAGCCAAGCCGGGGGGCGATCCTACGAGCAGTACTTC
TRBD2,.,TRBJ2-7,TRBV11-3,CASSLVALAGEEQYF,TGTGCCAGCAGCTTAGTAGCGCTAGCGGGAGAGGAGCAGTACTTC
TRBD1,few,TRBJ1-3,TRBV19,CASSTQTGGNTIYF,TGTGCCAGTAGTACCCAGACAGGGGGAAACACCATATATTTT
TRBD2,.,TRBJ2-1,TRBV4-3,CASSPRLAGSLEQFF,TGCGCCAGCAGCCCTAGACTAGCGGGAAGTCTTGAGCAGTTCTTC
TRBD2,.,TRBJ2-5,TRBV7-3,CASSPRGVIGETQYF,TGTGCCAGCAGCCCCCGGGGGGTAATCGGAGAGACCCAGTACTTC
TRBD1,.,TRBJ1-1,TRBV9,CASSTLPLDRVALNTEAFF,TGTGCCAGCAGCACCCTCCCGTTAGACAGGGTGGCCTTGAACACTGAAGCTTTCTTT
.,.,TRBJ1-3,TRBV27,CASSLQGPGNTIYF,TGTGCCAGCAGTTTACAGGGGCCAGGAAACACCATATATTTT
TRBD2,.,TRBJ2-5,TRBV5-1,CASSLAPGLADQETQYF,TGCGCCAGCAGCTTGGCCCCGGGACTAGCGGACCAAGAGACCCAGTACTTC
TRBD1,.,TRBJ1-5,TRBV27,CASSRGGTGHISNQPQHF,TGTGCCAGCAGCCGAGGGGGGACAGGGCATATTAGCAATCAGCCCCAGCATTTT
.,.,TRBJ2-5,TRBV7-3,CASSLLAGPRETQYF,TGTGCCAGCAGCTTACTGGCGGGACCTAGAGAGACCCAGTACTTC
TRBD1,.,TRBJ2-3,TRBV13,CASSLGGQGAGDTQYF,TGTGCCAGCAGCTTAGGAGGACAGGGGGCAGGAGATACGCAGTATTTT
TRBD2,.,TRBJ2-1,TRBV6-1,CASSEPSGRGNYNEQFF,TGTGCCAGCAGTGAACCTAGCGGGAGGGGTAACTACAATGAGCAGTTCTTC
.,.,TRBJ2-1,TRBV29-1,CSVLLRGMGVQGTDEQFF,TGCAGCGTTTTACTTAGGGGGATGGGGGTACAGGGTACCGATGAGCAGTTCTTC
.,.,TRBJ1-2,TRBV4-3,CASSQDPGDYGYTF,TGCGCCAGCAGCCAAGATCCGGGGGACTATGGCTACACCTTC
TRBD2,.,TRBJ2-5,TRBV5-1,CASRQRLAGALSKETQYF,TGCGCCAGCAGACAAAGACTAGCGGGAGCGCTGTCAAAAGAGACCCAGTACTTC
TRBD2,once,TRBJ2-1,TRBV15,CATSRDTMREGLYNEQFF,TGTGCCACCAGCAGAGATACCATGCGGGAGGGCCTATACAATGAGCAGTTCTTC
TRBD2,.,TRBJ2-1,TRBV5-4,CASSLSGSGLNEQFF,TGTGCCAGCAGCTTGTCCGGTAGCGGGTTAAATGAGCAGTTCTTC
TRBD2,.,TRBJ2-1,TRBV18,CASSPTEGLAGNNEQFF,TGTGCCAGCTCACCTACTGAAGGACTAGCGGGTAACAATGAGCAGTTCTTC
.,.,TRBJ1-2,TRBV28,CASSLLSGGAGYTF,TGTGCCAGCAGTTTATTGTCAGGAGGGGCTGGCTACACCTTC
TRBD2,.,TRBJ2-1,TRBV10-1,CASSPPSGTYNEQFF,TGCGCCAGCAGTCCCCCTAGCGGCACCTACAATGAGCAGTTCTTC
TRBD1,.,TRBJ1-2,TRBV5-6,CASSFGQGVGYTF,TGTGCCAGCAGCTTCGGACAGGGGGTTGGCTACACCTTC